This T cell receptor (beta chain) stems from a study of OX40 agonist ivuxolimab in advanced cancers. Across the study: Each patient was given ivuxolimab into a vein every 2 weeks, at 0.01 to 10 mg/kg.

Concerning this clone itself: This sample also contains other DNA sequences that code for the same CDR3.

Clones were read by immunoSEQ multiplex PCR, and TCRdb kept only the in-frame ones, dropping some. The top ten hold 36% of the sample, which has some 33,000 clones, about nine tenths seen once. The germline V gene encodes CDR1 SGHAT and CDR2 FQNNGV. The CDR3 is made up of 15 amino acids. Trimming left V 5 bases short and J 4 bases short, with 18 bases between. The rearrangement links TRBV11-2 to TRBJ2-7, with D possibly TRBD1 on 6 matching bases. The TCR comes from an adult with an advanced solid tumor such as melanoma, head and neck, liver or kidney cancer. This sample comprised CD4+ or CD8+ T cells sorted from blood, obtained in a trial of the OX40 agonist ivuxolimab. The CDR3 region is CASSPRVGGRYEQYF. CDR3 nucleotide sequence: TGTGCCAGCAGCCCGAGGGTAGGGGGACGGTACGAGCAGTACTTC.